These 29 T cell receptor beta chains share one sample of origin, sequenced in a study of human T cells and chemical hapten exposure. Sample time point: patch test 2, 6 weeks after DPC sensitization. Treatment meaning: therapeutic diphenylcyclopropenone sensitization with weekly scalp DPC. TCRdb passed the RACE reads through MiXCR, listing each CDR3 protein once. Found here are tens of thousands of distinct CDR3 sequences, about 6.3% of them singletons; the top ten hold 1% to 1.5%. The sample was whole blood, taken in connection with sensitization to the hapten diphenylcyclopropenone (DPC). Receptors originate from a woman aged 25 to 39 with alopecia areata. Some clones in this sample may be carry-over from other donors' samples.

V is TRBV30 and J is TRBJ1-2; 7 positions match TRBD1. The V and J ends lost 0 bases and 7 bases, in that order; junction bases with no gene match: 8. The CDR3 contains 14 residues. Germline CDR1 reads GTSNPN; CDR2 reads SVGIG (reference sequence). The CDR3 nucleotides read TGTGCCTGGAGTGTGATGGTGGAGGGGGCTGGCTACACCTTC. Translated, it gives CAWSVMVEGAGYTF. Variable domain in full (rest from reference TRBV30 and TRBJ1-2): SQTIHQWPATLVQPVGSPLSLECTVEGTSNPNLYWYRQAAGRGLQLLFYSVGIGQISSEVPQNLSASRPQDRQFILSSKKLLLSDSGFYLCAWSVMVEGAGYTFGSGTRLTVV.

In this sample, this clonotype turned up many times. The chain couples TRBV12-3 or TRBV12-4 to TRBJ1-5, with unresolved D. The CDR3 is 14 residues long. The V gene lost 2 bases and the J gene lost 1 base, with 6 bases spanning the gap. CDR3 sequence: CASSLRASNQPQHF. Written as DNA, the CDR3 is TGTGCCAGCAGTTTAAGGGCCAGCAATCAGCCCCAGCATTTT.

The V gene is TRBV5-1, the J gene TRBJ2-1; 12 bases match TRBD2. The CDR3 covers 19 residues. Trimming removed 4 bases from V and 2 bases from J; junction bases left unmatched: 13. Germline-derived CDR1 and CDR2 are SGHRS and YFSETQ. CDR3 protein: CASSLNTRLAGAPYNEQFF. CDR3 DNA: TGCGCCAGCAGCCTCAACACCCGACTAGCGGGGGCCCCCTACAATGAGCAGTTCTTC. The entire variable domain, with the rest obtained from reference TRBV5-1 and TRBJ2-1, is as follows: KAGVTQTPRYLIKTRGQQVTLSCSPISGHRSVSWYQQTPGQGLQFLFEYFSETQRNKGNFPGRFSGRQFSNSRSEMNVSTLELGDSALYLCASSLNTRLAGAPYNEQFFGPGTRLTVL.

About this clonotype itself: A read error is possible here, since a much larger clone lies one base away. J is TRBJ1-6 and V is TRBV6-5; perhaps TRBD1 as D (5 bases). This CDR3 comprises 17 residues. The germline gives CDR1 MNHEY, CDR2 SVGAGI. As DNA, the CDR3 is TGTGCCAGCAGTGACTCCCTTCGAGGGGTAGATTTTTCACCCCTCAACTTT. This translates into CASSDSLRGVDFSPLNF.

This clonotype was seen at least ten times. The genes are TRBV7-8 and TRBJ1-1; the D gene is possibly TRBD1 (5 bases). V dropped 3 bases and J dropped 8 bases, with 10 bases sitting between them. Germline CDR1 and CDR2: SGHVS and FQNEAQ. This CDR3 is 12 amino acids long. CDR3 in DNA: TGTGCCAGCAGCTTCTACTCAGGGGAAGCTTTCTTT. It is translated as CASSFYSGEAFF. Combining the CDR3 with reference TRBV7-8 and TRBJ1-1 gives the whole variable domain GAGVSQSPRYKVAKRGQDVALRCDPISGHVSLFWYQQALGQGPEFLTYFQNEAQLDKSGLPSDRFFAERPEGSVSTLKIQRTQQEDSAVYLCASSFYSGEAFFGQGTRLTVV.

In this sample, this clonotype turned up many times. The CDR3 DNA follows: TGTGCCAGCAGTTTAACGGGGGGGCTAACCGGGGAGCTGTTTTTT. Protein sequence: CASSLTGGLTGELFF. V usage is TRBV12-3 or TRBV12-4 and J usage is TRBJ2-2; TRBD2 agrees at 8 bases. The CDR3 consists of 15 residues. The junction had 4 bases not matched to a gene; V was cut back by 2 bases and J by 5 bases.

This clonotype was detected many times. The V gene is TRBV25-1, the J gene TRBJ2-2; D uncertain. This CDR3 spans 16 amino acids. CDR1 and CDR2 (germline): MGHDK, SYGVNS. V shed 5 bases and J shed 5 bases, with 18 bases lying between them. The CDR3 nucleotides are TGTGCCAGCAGTCTGAACGAGGCAGCGAGTACCGGGGAGCTGTTTTTT. Translation: CASSLNEAASTGELFF.

This clonotype was seen many times. The chain is built from TRBV29-1 and TRBJ2-3; D perhaps matches TRBD2 (5 bases). CDR3 length: 15 amino acids. V was pared by 1 base and J by 1 base, with 12 bases between. The germline V gene has CDR1 SQVTM and CDR2 ANQGSEA. CDR3 coding DNA: TGCAGCGTTGAAGGAGGGTTACTAGGCACAGATACGCAGTATTTT. Protein sequence: CSVEGGLLGTDTQYF.

This clonotype was recorded at least ten times. V and J are TRBV30 and TRBJ2-5; D remains ambiguous. CDR3 size: 12 residues. The germline V and J ends were trimmed by 1 base and 4 bases, with 7 bases remaining between them. Germline assignment: CDR1 GTSNPN and CDR2 SVGIG (reference sequence). CDR3 bases: TGTGCCTGGAGTGGTAATGGAGAGACCCAGTACTTC. Translation: CAWSGNGETQYF.

The chain combines TRBV3-1 with TRBJ1-2; D is unresolved. Looked up from germline, CDR1 is LGHDT and CDR2 is YNNKEL (reference sequence). The CDR3 has 14 residues. V was shortened by 1 base and J by 0 bases, with 6 bases between the two germline ends. The CDR3 region is CASSQGSANYGYTF. CDR3 bases: TGTGCCAGCAGCCAAGGCAGTGCTAACTATGGCTACACCTTC.

In this sample, this clonotype turned up many times. The chain links TRBV9 to TRBJ2-7, with D uncertain. The CDR3 spans 15 residues. Germline assignment: CDR1 SGDLS and CDR2 YYNGEE. Between the trimmed V and J ends, which lost 4 bases and 4 bases, there was a span of 18 bases. Here the CDR3 DNA reads TGTGCCAGCAGCATAGCTTACGGGCAGCAGTACGAGCAGTACTTC. Amino acids: CASSIAYGQQYEQYF.

This clonotype was seen many times. In nucleotides, the CDR3 is TGCGCCAGCAGCTTATGGGGGCTTGGTAGCAATCAGCCCCAGCATTTT. It yields the protein CASSLWGLGSNQPQHF. This sequence joins TRBV5-1 and TRBJ1-5; the D gene is possibly TRBD1 (6 bases). This CDR3 is built from 16 residues. V dropped 2 bases and J dropped 0 bases, with 12 bases sitting between them. Looked up from germline, CDR1 is SGHRS and CDR2 is YFSETQ.

The chain joins TRBV7-2 to TRBJ2-1; a weak D match, TRBD2 (5 bases). V was shortened by 1 base and J by 0 bases, with 7 bases between the two germline ends. The CDR3 is 15 residues long. CDR1 and CDR2 (germline): SGHTA, FQGNSA. CDR3 region: CASSLVGGSYNEQFF. The DNA of the CDR3 is TGTGCCAGCAGCTTAGTCGGAGGCTCCTACAATGAGCAGTTCTTC.

This clonotype appeared many times. V and J are TRBV12-3 or TRBV12-4 and TRBJ1-1; TRBD1 agrees at 8 bases. This CDR3 contains 17 residues. J was trimmed by 10 bases and V by 1 base; bases with no gene match: 17. CDR3 nucleotide sequence: TGTGCCAGCAGTTTAGGATACAGGTGGGGACAGGTTATGGGAGCTTTCTTT. It is translated as CASSLGYRWGQVMGAFF.

The CDR3 region is CSARGEGAGANVLTF. Written as DNA, the CDR3 is TGCAGTGCTAGAGGGGAAGGGGCCGGGGCCAACGTCCTGACTTTC. The V gene is TRBV20-1, the J gene TRBJ2-6; D is perhaps TRBD1 (5 bases). The CDR3 covers 15 residues. Trimming took 1 base from V and 4 from J, leaving 11 bases between them. CDR1 is DFQATT and CDR2 is SNEGSKA in the germline V gene (reference sequence).

This rearrangement joins TRBV9 to TRBJ1-1; tentatively, D is TRBD1 (5 bases). The V gene's germline CDR1 is SGDLS and CDR2 YYNGEE. V was shortened by 0 bases and J by 5 bases, with 14 bases between the two germline ends. The CDR3 has 15 amino acids. CDR3 sequence: CASSVVGGGLTEAFF. Written as DNA, the CDR3 is TGTGCCAGCAGCGTAGTGGGGGGGGGGTTAACTGAAGCTTTCTTT.

About this clonotype: A single base separates this from a much larger clone, so it may be a read error. The V and J genes are TRBV28 and TRBJ1-1; a weak D match, TRBD1 (5 bases). Germline V gives CDR1 MDHEN, CDR2 SYDVKM. This CDR3 region has 14 residues. This CDR3 is CACSLEGYSTEAFF. The CDR3 DNA follows: TGTGCCTGCAGTTTGGAGGGGTATAGTACTGAAGCTTTCTTT.

The V gene is TRBV29-1, the J gene TRBJ1-2; a possible D gene is TRBD1 (5 bases). CDR1 is SQVTM, CDR2 ANQGSEA, per germline. This CDR3 region has 13 residues. CDR3 protein: CSDDTGGGYGYTF. Here the CDR3 DNA reads TGCAGTGATGACACTGGCGGGGGCTATGGCTACACCTTC.

At least ten counts were recorded for this clonotype. CDR3 amino acids: CASTLSVPRGSYNSPLHF. The DNA for the CDR3 is TGTGCCAGCACCCTAAGTGTTCCCAGAGGCTCCTATAATTCACCCCTCCACTTT. The V gene is TRBV2, the J gene TRBJ1-6; no firm D call. The CDR3 spans 18 residues. Germline CDR1 is SNHLY and CDR2 is FYNNEI. Trimming left V 7 bases short and J 0 bases short, with 19 bases between.

In this sample, this clonotype turned up a few times. The V gene is TRBV7-9, the J gene TRBJ2-7, with D unresolved. There are 14 residues in the CDR3. V lost 1 base and J 5 bases, leaving 12 bases between the germline ends. CDR1 is SEHNR and CDR2 is FQNEAQ in the germline V gene (reference sequence). CDR3 residues: CASSLGLVGNEQYF. CDR3 in DNA: TGTGCCAGCAGCTTAGGGCTGGTGGGCAACGAGCAGTACTTC.

This clonotype was recorded at least ten times. The chain combines TRBV3-1 with TRBJ1-2; D remains ambiguous. The V end lost 2 bases, the J end lost 6 bases, and 13 bases lay between the germline ends. The CDR3 totals 14 residues. Germline loops: CDR1 LGHDT, CDR2 YNNKEL (reference sequence). CDR3 residues: CASSQLRVFNGYTF. For the CDR3, the DNA is TGTGCCAGCAGCCAATTGAGGGTCTTCAATGGCTACACCTTC.

The V gene is TRBV5-4, the J gene TRBJ2-5, with TRBD2 matching over 8 bases. CDR1 and CDR2 (germline): SGHNT, YYREEE (reference sequence). The CDR3 has 13 residues. With 4 bases clipped from V and 2 bases from J, the junction kept 1 base outside the gene matches. CDR3 sequence: CASSGTRQETQYF. The CDR3 coding sequence is TGTGCCAGCAGCGGGACTAGACAAGAGACCCAGTACTTC.

The table lists this clonotype with a few counts. The rearrangement uses TRBV5-6 and TRBJ1-2; D gene ambiguous. This CDR3 contains 16 residues. Germline values: CDR1 SGHDT, CDR2 YYEEEE. V lost 1 base to trimming and J lost 2 bases, with 15 bases between them. CDR3 DNA sequence: TGTGCCAGCAGCTTGTCCGCTTCAGGTCGAAACTATGGCTACACCTTC. Translated, it gives CASSLSASGRNYGYTF.

This clonotype showed up many times. The chain is built from TRBV12-3 or TRBV12-4 and TRBJ1-2; D might be TRBD1 (5 bases). Trimming cost V 6 bases and J 8 bases, with 25 bases left between them. The CDR3 is 16 amino acids. The CDR3 loop reads CASSPRRSGGEDGYTF. The CDR3 bases are TGTGCCAGCAGCCCTAGGCGTTCCGGGGGGGAGGACGGCTACACCTTC.

This clonotype was detected a few times. The chain employs TRBV10-3 and TRBJ1-6; TRBD1 matches 7 bases. The J segment lost 5 bases and the V segment lost 6 bases, leaving 10 bases of the junction unmatched. Germline V gene data show CDR1 as ENHRY and CDR2 as SYGVKD. The CDR3 covers 16 residues. The CDR3 DNA sequence: TGTGCCATCAGCGGTACCGGGACAGAAAATAATTCACCCCTCCACTTT. Encoded protein: CAISGTGTENNSPLHF.

This clonotype came up many times. The chain uses TRBV29-1 and TRBJ2-7; D may be TRBD2 (5 bases). The length of the CDR3 is 12 residues. The germline CDR1 and CDR2 sequences are SQVTM and ANQGSEA. Trimming took 6 bases from V and 5 from J, leaving 14 bases between them. The CDR3 protein is CSVRRLGDEQYF. The CDR3 DNA reads TGCAGCGTCCGCCGACTCGGGGACGAGCAGTACTTC.

This clonotype was observed many times. V gene TRBV6-1 combines with J gene TRBJ2-5; D is undetermined. Germline V gene data show CDR1 as MNHNS and CDR2 as SASEGT. CDR3 length: 13 amino acids. V gave up 1 base and J gave up 5 bases, with 8 bases separating them. The DNA of the CDR3 is TGTGCCAGCAGTGAAGTCGACCCTGAGACCCAGTACTTC. It specifies CASSEVDPETQYF.

This clonotype was seen repeatedly, ten times or more. The V call is TRBV21-1, the J call TRBJ2-1; the table assigns TRBD1, which was not confirmed against the DNA. TRBV21-1 is noted as a pseudogene. CDR3 length: 13 amino acids. The CDR3 DNA reads as TGTGCCAGCAGCAAAAAGAGGGGGGGGGAGCAGTTCTTC. Its translation is CASSKKRGGEQFF.

This clonotype showed up just a few times. The gene calls are TRBV5-4 and TRBJ2-5, with TRBD1 as a possible D gene (6 bases). The CDR3 is made up of 16 amino acids. V shed 0 bases and J shed 5 bases, with 17 bases lying between them. Germline V CDR1 and CDR2: SGHNT, YYREEE (reference sequence). CDR3 loop: CASSLVWPGQGETQYF. The DNA for the CDR3 is TGTGCCAGCAGCTTGGTTTGGCCAGGGCAGGGGGAGACCCAGTACTTC.